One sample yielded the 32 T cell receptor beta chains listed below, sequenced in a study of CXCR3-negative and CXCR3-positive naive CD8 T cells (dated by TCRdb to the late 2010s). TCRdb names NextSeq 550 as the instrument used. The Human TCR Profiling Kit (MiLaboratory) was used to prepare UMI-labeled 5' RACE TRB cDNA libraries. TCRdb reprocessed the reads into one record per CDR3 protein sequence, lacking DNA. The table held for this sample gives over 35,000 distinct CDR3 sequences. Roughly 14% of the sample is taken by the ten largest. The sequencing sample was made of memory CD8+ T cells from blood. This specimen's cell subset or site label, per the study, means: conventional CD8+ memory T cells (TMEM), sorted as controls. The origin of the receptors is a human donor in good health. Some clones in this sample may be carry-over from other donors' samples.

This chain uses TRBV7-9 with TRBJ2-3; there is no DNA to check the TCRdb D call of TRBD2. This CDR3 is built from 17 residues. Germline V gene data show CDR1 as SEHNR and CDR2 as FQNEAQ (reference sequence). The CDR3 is CASSSELAGTSTDTQYF.

CDR3 amino acids: CSVEREETQYF. V gene TRBV29-1 combines with J gene TRBJ2-5. The CDR3 runs 11 residues. Germline lookup yields CDR1 SQVTM and CDR2 ANQGSEA.

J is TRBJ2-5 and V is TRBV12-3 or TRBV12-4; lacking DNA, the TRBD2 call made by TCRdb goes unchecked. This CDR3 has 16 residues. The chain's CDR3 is CASSWNSGQVQETQYF.

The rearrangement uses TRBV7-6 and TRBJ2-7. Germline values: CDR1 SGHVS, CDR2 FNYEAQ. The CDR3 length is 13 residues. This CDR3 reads CASSLDLVNEQYF.

The CDR3 loop is CSVGGIASGELFF. The rearrangement joins TRBV29-1 to TRBJ2-2; TCRdb picks TRBD2, but there is no DNA to check that call. Per germline, CDR1 SQVTM and CDR2 ANQGSEA. The CDR3 is made up of 13 amino acids.

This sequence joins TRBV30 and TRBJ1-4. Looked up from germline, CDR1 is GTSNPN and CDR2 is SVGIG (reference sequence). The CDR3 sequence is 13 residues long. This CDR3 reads CAWSLDANEKLFF.

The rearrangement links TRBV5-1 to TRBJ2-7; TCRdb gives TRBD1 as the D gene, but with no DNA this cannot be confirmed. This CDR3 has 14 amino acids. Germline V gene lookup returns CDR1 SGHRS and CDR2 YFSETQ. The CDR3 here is CASSLVPGAYEQYF.

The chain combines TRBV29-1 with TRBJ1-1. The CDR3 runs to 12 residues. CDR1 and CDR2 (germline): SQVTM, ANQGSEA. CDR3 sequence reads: CSVVGGETEAFF.

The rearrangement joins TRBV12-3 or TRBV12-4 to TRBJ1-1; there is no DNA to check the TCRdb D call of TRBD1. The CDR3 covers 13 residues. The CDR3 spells CASSPPAGAEAFF.

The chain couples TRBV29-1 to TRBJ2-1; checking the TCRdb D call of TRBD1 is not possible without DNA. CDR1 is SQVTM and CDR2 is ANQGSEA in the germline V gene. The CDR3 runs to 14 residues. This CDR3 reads CSGGQGGPYNEQFF.

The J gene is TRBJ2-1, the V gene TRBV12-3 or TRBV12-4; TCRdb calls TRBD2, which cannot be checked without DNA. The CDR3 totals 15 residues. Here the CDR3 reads CASSLRAGSYNEQFF.

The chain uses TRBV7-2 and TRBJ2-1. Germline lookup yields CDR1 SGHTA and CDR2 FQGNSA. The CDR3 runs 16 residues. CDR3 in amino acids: CASSLVTSTKGNEQFF.

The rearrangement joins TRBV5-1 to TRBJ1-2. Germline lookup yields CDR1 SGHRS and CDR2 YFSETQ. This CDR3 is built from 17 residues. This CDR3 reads CASSTGPTSETNYGYTF.

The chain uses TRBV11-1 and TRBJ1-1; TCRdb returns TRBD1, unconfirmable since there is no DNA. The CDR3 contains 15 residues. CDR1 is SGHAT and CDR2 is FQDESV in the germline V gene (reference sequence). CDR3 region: CASSPHRGKNTEAFF.

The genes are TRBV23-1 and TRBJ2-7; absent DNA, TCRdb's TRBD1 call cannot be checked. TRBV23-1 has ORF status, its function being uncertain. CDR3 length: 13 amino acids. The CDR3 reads CASSPGVGYEQYF.

CDR3 loop: CASSWGPVAYEQYF. The chain has TRBV27 and TRBJ2-7; there is no DNA to check the TCRdb D call of TRBD2. Germline loops: CDR1 MNHEY, CDR2 SMNVEV (reference sequence). This CDR3 is 14 amino acids long.

The CDR3 reads CASSQGTGVTYEQYF. The J gene is TRBJ2-7, the V gene TRBV4-3; TCRdb names TRBD1, which stays unverified in the absence of DNA. Germline V gives CDR1 LGHNA, CDR2 YSLEER. This CDR3 spans 15 amino acids.

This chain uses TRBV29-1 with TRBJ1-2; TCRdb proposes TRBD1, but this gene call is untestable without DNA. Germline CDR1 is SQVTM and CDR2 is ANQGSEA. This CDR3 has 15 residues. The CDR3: CSVEPGGTVDYGYTF.

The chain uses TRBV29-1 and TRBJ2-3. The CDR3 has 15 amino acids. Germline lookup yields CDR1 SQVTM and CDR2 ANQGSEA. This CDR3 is CSVEDPSDGTDTQYF.

The chain's CDR3 is CASSLTGTSGYTF. The chain uses TRBV28 and TRBJ1-2; TCRdb lists TRBD1, though no DNA is available to test this call. The germline gives CDR1 MDHEN, CDR2 SYDVKM. The CDR3 runs to 13 residues.

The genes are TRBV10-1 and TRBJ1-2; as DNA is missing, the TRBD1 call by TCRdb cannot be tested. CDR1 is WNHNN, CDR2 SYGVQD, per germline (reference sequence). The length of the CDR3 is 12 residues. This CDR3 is CASPTGHYGYTF.

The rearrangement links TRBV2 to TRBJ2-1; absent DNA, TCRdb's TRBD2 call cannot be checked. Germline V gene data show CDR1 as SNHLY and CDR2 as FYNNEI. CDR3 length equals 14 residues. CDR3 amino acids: CASWAGGTYNEQFF.

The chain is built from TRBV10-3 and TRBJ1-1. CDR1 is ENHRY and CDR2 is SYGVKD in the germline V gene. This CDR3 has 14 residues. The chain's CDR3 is CAISEQGPNTEAFF.

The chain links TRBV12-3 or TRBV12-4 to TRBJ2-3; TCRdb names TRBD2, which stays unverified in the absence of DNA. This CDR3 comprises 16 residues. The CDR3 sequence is CASASGGGWITDTQYF.

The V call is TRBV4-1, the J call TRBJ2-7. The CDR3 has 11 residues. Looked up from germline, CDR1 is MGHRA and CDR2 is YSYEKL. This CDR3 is CASWGRGEQYF.

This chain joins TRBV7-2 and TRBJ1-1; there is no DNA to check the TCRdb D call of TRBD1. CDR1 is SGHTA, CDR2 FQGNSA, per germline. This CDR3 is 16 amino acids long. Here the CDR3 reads CASSLLPGGAGGEAFF. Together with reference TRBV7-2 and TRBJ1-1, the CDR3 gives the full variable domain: GAGVSQSPSNKVTEKGKDVELRCDPISGHTALYWYRQSLGQGLEFLIYFQGNSAPDKSGLPSDRFSAERTGGSVSTLTIQRTQQEDSAVYLCASSLLPGGAGGEAFFGQGTRLTVV.

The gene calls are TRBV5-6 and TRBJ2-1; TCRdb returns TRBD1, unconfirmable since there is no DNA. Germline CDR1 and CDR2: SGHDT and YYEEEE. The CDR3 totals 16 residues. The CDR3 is CASSLPGGLSYNEQFF.

The CDR3 sequence: CSVLSGHTNTGELFF. The genes are TRBV29-1 and TRBJ2-2; TCRdb's D call, TRBD1, is unchecked because there is no DNA. The germline gives CDR1 SQVTM, CDR2 ANQGSEA. This CDR3 is built from 15 residues.

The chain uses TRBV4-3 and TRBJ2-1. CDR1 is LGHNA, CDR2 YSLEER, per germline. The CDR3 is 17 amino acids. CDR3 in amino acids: CASSQERISYSYSEQFF.

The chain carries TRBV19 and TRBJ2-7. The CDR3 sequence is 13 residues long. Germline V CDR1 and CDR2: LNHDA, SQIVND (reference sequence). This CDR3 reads CASSDSWSYEQYF.

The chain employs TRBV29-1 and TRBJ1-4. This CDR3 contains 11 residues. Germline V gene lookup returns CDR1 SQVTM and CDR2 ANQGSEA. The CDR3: CSVDLTWGLFF.

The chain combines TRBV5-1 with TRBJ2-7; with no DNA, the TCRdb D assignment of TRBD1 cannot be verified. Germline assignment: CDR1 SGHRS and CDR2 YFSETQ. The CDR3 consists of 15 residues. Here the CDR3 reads CASSGTGLSSYEQYF. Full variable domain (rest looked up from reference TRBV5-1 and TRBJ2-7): KAGVTQTPRYLIKTRGQQVTLSCSPISGHRSVSWYQQTPGQGLQFLFEYFSETQRNKGNFPGRFSGRQFSNSRSEMNVSTLELGDSALYLCASSGTGLSSYEQYFGPGTRLTVT.